Shown below are 21 T cell receptor beta chains from a single sample sequenced in a study of OX40 agonist ivuxolimab in advanced cancers. Produced via immunoSEQ multiplex PCR; TCRdb's table is partial and in-frame only. The repertoire holds about 48,000 clones, with roughly 81% as singletons. This sample comprised CD4+ or CD8+ T cells sorted from blood, obtained in a trial of the OX40 agonist ivuxolimab. These TCRs come from an adult with an advanced solid tumor such as melanoma, head and neck, liver or kidney cancer.

This clone was observed a handful of times. The rearrangement links TRBV5-1 to TRBJ2-5; 7 bases line up with TRBD1. This CDR3 spans 14 amino acids. Germline V gene sequence: CDR1 SGHRS, CDR2 YFSETQ. V lost 4 bases to trimming and J lost 4 bases; unmatched junction nucleotides: 7. Here the CDR3 reads CASSPGQAGETQYF. DNA of the CDR3: TGCGCCAGCAGCCCTGGACAGGCCGGAGAGACCCAGTACTTC.

The rearrangement uses TRBV5-6 and TRBJ1-1; 8 positions match TRBD1. CDR3 size: 15 residues. Germline assignment: CDR1 SGHDT and CDR2 YYEEEE. V was pared by 0 bases and J by 5 bases, with 6 bases of the junction left unmatched. The CDR3 spells CASSLVGRGLTEAFF. CDR3 coding DNA: TGTGCCAGCAGCTTGGTCGGCAGGGGGCTTACTGAAGCTTTCTTT.

The V call is TRBV6-6, the J call TRBJ1-2; D ambiguous. CDR1 and CDR2 from the germline V gene are MNHNY and SVGAGI (reference sequence). The CDR3 runs 13 residues. With 6 bases removed from V and 2 bases from J, the gap between germline ends came to 10 bases. CDR3 in DNA: TGTGCCAGCAGCCTTGACCCGAACTATGGCTACACCTTC. It is translated as CASSLDPNYGYTF.

This clone was seen only once. The gene calls are TRBV7-9 and TRBJ2-7, with 8 bases fitting TRBD2. The CDR3 has 16 amino acids. With V trimmed by 0 bases and J by 7 bases, 11 bases remained unmatched. Germline assignment: CDR1 SEHNR and CDR2 FQNEAQ (reference sequence). The CDR3 region has the DNA TGTGCCAGCAGCTTAGCGTTAGCGGGAACCCATAATGAGCAGTACTTC. Translating gives CASSLALAGTHNEQYF.

This chain links TRBV5-4 with TRBJ2-5; 8 nucleotides match TRBD1. J was trimmed by 6 bases and V by 3 bases; bases with no gene match: 13. This CDR3 spans 16 amino acids. Germline values: CDR1 SGHNT, CDR2 YYREEE (reference sequence). The CDR3 region has the DNA TGTGCCAGCAGCTACATATCTGGTCAGGGGGCGCAGACCCAGTACTTC. It specifies CASSYISGQGAQTQYF. Full variable domain (remainder filled in from reference TRBV5-4 and TRBJ2-5): ETGVTQSPTHLIKTRGQQVTLRCSSQSGHNTVSWYQQALGQGPQFIFQYYREEENGRGNFPPRFSGLQFPNYSSELNVNALELDDSALYLCASSYISGQGAQTQYFGPGTRLLVL.

This chain links TRBV19 with TRBJ2-2; 9 nucleotides agree with TRBD2. The germline CDR1 and CDR2 sequences are LNHDA and SQIVND (reference sequence). This CDR3 has 14 amino acids. V dropped 6 bases and J dropped 2; count of bases not matched to a gene: 1. The CDR3 DNA reads as TGTGCCAGTAGGACTAGCGGAAACACCGGGGAGCTGTTTTTT. It encodes CASRTSGNTGELFF.

The chain carries TRBV6-5 and TRBJ1-3, with a possible D match to TRBD1 (6 bases). This CDR3 region has 15 residues. The V end was cut by 0 bases, the J end by 6 bases, with 12 bases between. Germline lookup yields CDR1 MNHEY and CDR2 SVGAGI. The CDR3 nucleotides are TGTGCCAGCAGTTACTCGGGGGGCGCGGAAAACACCATATATTTT. Translation gives CASSYSGGAENTIYF.

This clone has just one count. The chain couples TRBV7-2 to TRBJ2-3; possibly TRBD2 for D (5 bases). V lost 2 bases and J 0 bases, leaving 12 bases between the germline ends. Germline lookup yields CDR1 SGHTA and CDR2 FQGNSA. This CDR3 has 16 residues. The CDR3 loop reads CASSLRRAASTDTQYF. The CDR3 bases are TGTGCCAGCAGCTTAAGGCGGGCTGCTAGCACAGATACGCAGTATTTT.

The genes are TRBV5-8 and TRBJ2-5; 8 bases fit TRBD1. Germline V gene data show CDR1 as SGHTS and CDR2 as YDEGEE. CDR3 length: 14 amino acids. V lost 4 bases and J lost 5; bases outside the gene matches: 7. CDR3 sequence: CASSITGGPETQYF. The CDR3, as DNA: TGTGCCAGCAGCATAACAGGGGGACCGGAGACCCAGTACTTC.

V and J are TRBV2 and TRBJ2-1, with no clear D. V was pared by 5 bases and J by 5 bases, with 10 bases between. Germline lookup yields CDR1 SNHLY and CDR2 FYNNEI. This CDR3 spans 13 amino acids. CDR3 nucleotides: TGTGCCAGCAGTCTAAATATAAACAATGAGCAGTTCTTC. Residues: CASSLNINNEQFF. The full variable domain, in which reference TRBV2 and TRBJ2-1 provide the parts outside the CDR3, is EPEVTQTPSHQVTQMGQEVILRCVPISNHLYFYWYRQILGQKVEFLVSFYNNEISEKSEIFDDQFSVERPDGSNFTLKIRSTKLEDSAMYFCASSLNINNEQFFGPGTRLTVL.

This chain connects TRBV30 to TRBJ1-2; 11 positions match TRBD1. The CDR3 length is 14 residues. V shed 1 base and J 8 bases; nucleotides not matched to a gene: 6. The germline V gene has CDR1 GTSNPN and CDR2 SVGIG (reference sequence). The CDR3 here is CAWSEGQGGVGYTF. The CDR3 bases are TGTGCCTGGAGTGAGGGACAGGGGGGAGTCGGCTACACCTTC.

A word on this clone: A far larger clone is one base from this, pointing to a likely read error. J is TRBJ1-4 and V is TRBV4-2, with D unresolved. CDR1 is LGHNA and CDR2 is YNFKEQ in the germline V gene. This CDR3 region has 16 residues. V was clipped by 1 base and J by 1 base, with 10 bases between them. The CDR3 spells CASSQVTRETNEKLFF. For the CDR3, the DNA is TGTGCCAGCAGCCAAGTAACAAGAGAAACTAATGAAAAACTGTTTTTT.

The rearrangement links TRBV6-5 to TRBJ2-7; a possible D gene is TRBD2 (6 bases). The ends were cut back, 7 bases at V and 2 bases at J, with 12 bases in the middle. The CDR3 runs 13 residues. Germline loops: CDR1 MNHEY, CDR2 SVGAGI. This CDR3 is CASTSSEPYEQYF. The CDR3 bases are TGTGCCAGCACATCTAGCGAACCCTACGAGCAGTACTTC.

The gene calls are TRBV6-5 and TRBJ2-1, with D possibly being TRBD1 or TRBD2 (5 bases each). This CDR3 has 13 residues. Germline loops: CDR1 MNHEY, CDR2 SVGAGI. V was clipped by 0 bases and J by 14 bases, with 14 bases between them. The CDR3 loop reads CASSYSSGQGEFF. CDR3 coding DNA: TGTGCCAGCAGTTACTCGTCTGGGCAGGGAGAGTTCTTC.

This rearrangement joins TRBV19 to TRBJ1-4; D perhaps matches TRBD1 (6 bases). The CDR3 extends over 12 amino acids. CDR1 and CDR2 from the germline V gene are LNHDA and SQIVND (reference sequence). Trimming removed 8 bases from V and 8 bases from J, with 12 bases in between. The CDR3 region is CASLSTGEKLFF. The CDR3 bases are TGTGCCAGTCTATCCACAGGGGAAAAACTGTTTTTT.

This chain links TRBV4-2 with TRBJ1-1, with D unclear. Deletions cut 1 base from V and 7 bases from J, with 16 bases between. The CDR3 has 15 amino acids. Germline V CDR1 and CDR2: LGHNA, YNFKEQ. CDR3 sequence reads: CASSQVGSRTIEAFF. In DNA form, the CDR3 reads TGTGCCAGCAGCCAAGTCGGTAGCAGAACCATTGAAGCTTTCTTT.

The chain combines TRBV27 with TRBJ1-3; the D gene is possibly TRBD1 (5 bases). CDR3 length: 13 residues. The germline gives CDR1 MNHEY, CDR2 SMNVEV (reference sequence). V lost 6 bases and J 5 bases, leaving 11 bases between the germline ends. CDR3 in DNA: TGTGCCAGCAGCCCGGACACCCGAAACACCATATATTTT. It specifies CASSPDTRNTIYF.

The DNA for the CDR3 is TGTGCCAGCTCACCGGACAGATACTACGAGCAGTACTTC. Translating it yields CASSPDRYYEQYF. The chain combines TRBV18 with TRBJ2-7, with TRBD1 as a possible D gene (6 bases). Trimming took off 3 bases at V and 3 bases at J, with 9 bases between the two ends. The CDR3 totals 13 residues. Germline-derived CDR1 and CDR2 are KGHSH and LQKENI.

The chain recombines TRBV6-6 with TRBJ1-6; D remains unclear. This CDR3 contains 14 residues. CDR1 and CDR2 from the germline V gene are MNHNY and SVGAGI (reference sequence). V was cut by 7 bases and J by 9 bases, with 16 bases left in between. CDR3 DNA sequence: TGTGCCAGCAAGTTTATGGTTGGGGTTTCACCCCTCCACTTT. Translated, it gives CASKFMVGVSPLHF.

The V and J genes are TRBV6-6 and TRBJ2-7; 10 bases match TRBD1. The CDR3 has 14 residues. Germline CDR1 and CDR2: MNHNY and SVGAGI (reference sequence). V was pared by 7 bases and J by 5 bases, with 8 bases of the junction left unmatched. DNA for the CDR3: TGTGCCAGCAATCCGGGACAGGGGATCAACGAGCAGTACTTC. It yields the protein CASNPGQGINEQYF.

This chain uses TRBV12-1 with TRBJ1-4; no check of the table's D call, TRBD1, against the DNA was made. TRBV12-1 is a listed pseudogene. This CDR3 region has 15 residues. The CDR3 is CASSYSQKPNEKLFF. For the CDR3, the DNA is TGTGCCAGCAGCTACAGTCAGAAACCAAATGAAAAACTGTTTTTT.